The 16 T cell receptor beta chains below all came from one sample that was sequenced in a study of cytomegalovirus exposure and HLA in healthy donors. PCR involved 60 Vbeta and 13 Jbeta primers. Profiled with immunoSEQ multiplex PCR; TCRdb holds only in-frame clones, not every one. The sample shows around 150,000 clones, and under 3.5% sits with its ten largest clones. Specimen: PBMCs. All receptors derive from a man aged 35 to 55 in good health and CMV-seronegative.

The chain links TRBV28 to TRBJ2-1; 14 nucleotides line up with TRBD2. CDR1 and CDR2 (germline): MDHEN, SYDVKM. After removal of 4 bases from V and 9 bases from J, the junction contained 11 bases not matched to a gene. The CDR3 sequence is 17 residues long. The CDR3 loop is CASSSKRLAGGQSEQFF. The CDR3 DNA reads TGTGCCAGCAGTTCAAAGAGACTAGCGGGGGGGCAGAGTGAGCAGTTCTTC.

J is TRBJ2-5 and V is TRBV11-3; the D gene is possibly TRBD2 (6 bases). The CDR3 has 15 amino acids. V dropped 5 bases and J dropped 6 bases, with 19 bases sitting between them. The V gene's germline CDR1 is SGHNT and CDR2 YENEEA. The CDR3 sequence: CASSLGGGAGKTQYF. The CDR3 DNA is TGTGCCAGCAGCCTAGGAGGAGGGGCCGGCAAGACCCAGTACTTC.

This sequence joins TRBV5-1 and TRBJ2-3, with a weak D call TRBD2 (5 bases). This CDR3 spans 14 amino acids. CDR1 SGHRS and CDR2 YFSETQ come from the germline V gene. V shed 2 bases and J shed 6 bases, with 13 bases lying between them. CDR3 sequence reads: CASSFSAASDTQYF. The CDR3 DNA reads TGCGCCAGCAGCTTTAGCGCGGCCTCGGATACGCAGTATTTT.

In DNA form, the CDR3 reads TGTGCCAGCAGTCGGGCTGGGTTTGAGGGAGAGACCCAGTACTTC. Translation gives CASSRAGFEGETQYF. This chain links TRBV6-5 with TRBJ2-5; D perhaps matches TRBD2 (5 bases). Germline-derived CDR1 and CDR2 are MNHEY and SVGAGI. The V gene lost 5 bases and the J gene lost 4 bases, with 17 bases spanning the gap. This CDR3 contains 15 residues.

The genes are TRBV19 and TRBJ2-3, with D perhaps TRBD2 (6 bases). Trimming left V 5 bases short and J 3 bases short, with 12 bases between. CDR3 length: 14 amino acids. Looked up from germline, CDR1 is LNHDA and CDR2 is SQIVND (reference sequence). CDR3 region: CASSEAGPTDTQYF. CDR3 in DNA: TGTGCCAGTAGTGAGGCGGGGCCAACAGATACGCAGTATTTT.

This chain joins TRBV10-3 and TRBJ1-2; 7 bases map to TRBD1. This CDR3 has 13 amino acids. The V segment lost 9 bases and the J segment 0 bases; nucleotides outside the gene matches: 4. Germline CDR1 ENHRY, CDR2 SYGVKD. Here the CDR3 reads CAMGTESNYGYTF. The CDR3 DNA follows: TGTGCCATGGGGACAGAATCTAACTATGGCTACACCTTC.

The rearrangement links TRBV10-3 to TRBJ2-5, with 10 bases identical to TRBD1. V was pared by 6 bases and J by 5 bases, with 6 bases of the junction left unmatched. Germline lookup yields CDR1 ENHRY and CDR2 SYGVKD. CDR3 size: 14 residues. The CDR3 DNA sequence: TGTGCCATCAGCACCGGGACAGGGGTCGAGACCCAGTACTTC. It codes for CAISTGTGVETQYF.

This rearrangement joins TRBV7-9 to TRBJ2-5; 8 bases fit TRBD2. V was pared by 7 bases and J by 5 bases, with 12 bases of the junction left unmatched. The CDR3 totals 15 residues. Looked up from germline, CDR1 is SEHNR and CDR2 is FQNEAQ (reference sequence). In nucleotides, the CDR3 is TGTGCCAGCATCTACGACTGGGTAGCGGGGGAGACCCAGTACTTC. This codes for CASIYDWVAGETQYF.

V and J are TRBV7-9 and TRBJ1-2; D call uncertain. Germline V gives CDR1 SEHNR, CDR2 FQNEAQ (reference sequence). V was pared by 6 bases and J by 2 bases, with 13 bases between. This CDR3 comprises 14 residues. CDR3 sequence reads: CASSRGYPNYGYTF. CDR3 DNA sequence: TGTGCCAGCAGTCGGGGATATCCAAACTATGGCTACACCTTC.

CDR3 DNA sequence: TGTGCTAGTGGTCCCGGGACAGGGGTCGGGGGTCAAGAGACCCAGTACTTC. Translating it yields CASGPGTGVGGQETQYF. The chain uses TRBV12-5 and TRBJ2-5; 10 positions match TRBD1. With 5 bases clipped from V and 2 bases from J, the junction kept 11 bases outside the gene matches. The CDR3 runs 17 residues. Germline CDR1 and CDR2: LGHNT and FRNRAP.

The chain couples TRBV7-2 to TRBJ2-7, with TRBD2 matching 15 bases. Germline trimming cut 0 bases from V and 3 bases from J; bases unmatched to any gene: 6. Germline V gene data show CDR1 as SGHTA and CDR2 as FQGNSA. There are 18 residues in the CDR3. In nucleotides, the CDR3 is TGTGCCAGCAGCTTAGCGTGGGTGGGACTAGCGGGGGGCTACGAGCAGTACTTC. Its protein is CASSLAWVGLAGGYEQYF. The full variable domain, with the rest looked up from reference TRBV7-2 and TRBJ2-7, is GAGVSQSPSNKVTEKGKDVELRCDPISGHTALYWYRQSLGQGLEFLIYFQGNSAPDKSGLPSDRFSAERTGGSVSTLTIQRTQQEDSAVYLCASSLAWVGLAGGYEQYFGPGTRLTVT.

The rearrangement uses TRBV7-2 and TRBJ1-3; D may be TRBD1 (5 bases). Per the germline V gene, CDR1 is SGHTA and CDR2 is FQGNSA. CDR3 length: 16 amino acids. V lost 1 base and J lost 3, with 13 bases in between. CDR3 region: CASSLVLGRGGNTIYF. CDR3 coding DNA: TGTGCCAGCAGCTTAGTTCTGGGGCGTGGTGGAAACACCATATATTTT.

The chain links TRBV7-9 to TRBJ1-1; D remains ambiguous. Germline CDR1 reads SEHNR; CDR2 reads FQNEAQ (reference sequence). Deletions cut 7 bases from V and 3 bases from J, with 6 bases between. The length of the CDR3 is 11 residues. In DNA form, the CDR3 reads TGTGCCAGCAACCGGGACACTGAAGCTTTCTTT. Protein sequence: CASNRDTEAFF.

The gene calls are TRBV19 and TRBJ2-1; 8 bases match TRBD1. The germline V gene encodes CDR1 LNHDA and CDR2 SQIVND (reference sequence). The CDR3 length is 14 residues. V shed 3 bases and J 8 bases; nucleotides not matched to a gene: 6. The CDR3 sequence is CASSMQGAGYEQFF. The CDR3, as DNA: TGTGCCAGTAGTATGCAGGGGGCGGGGTATGAGCAGTTCTTC.

The chain uses TRBV2 and TRBJ1-2, with TRBD1 matching over 7 bases. This CDR3 has 13 residues. Germline CDR1 and CDR2: SNHLY and FYNNEI. The V gene end was trimmed by 10 bases and the J gene end by 2 bases; junction bases not matched to a gene: 7. The CDR3 DNA sequence: TGTGCCACCTCGCAGGGGGAGAACTATGGCTACACCTTC. Translated: CATSQGENYGYTF.

On this clone itself: The sample carries other DNA sequences with the same CDR3. The gene calls are TRBV5-6 and TRBJ1-5; D call uncertain. Per germline, CDR1 SGHDT and CDR2 YYEEEE. V was cut by 4 bases and J by 0 bases, with 8 bases left in between. The CDR3 has 14 residues. The CDR3 coding sequence is TGTGCCAGCAGCCGGTCCTATAGCAATCAGCCCCAGCATTTT. Translating gives CASSRSYSNQPQHF.